This TCR beta chain was found in a study of T cell clonality in common variable immunodeficiency. Notes on the study in general: CVID subjects had higher TCRbeta clonality than healthy controls, most marked in about a third. In common variable immunodeficiency, TCR beta chains reportedly carried fewer deletions and N-nucleotide insertions.

Many counts were recorded for this clone. Its antigen is still unknown. The read is 3 residues too short to cover the CDR3 end, so that end is filled in from the germline J gene. CVID meant reduced serum IgG, IgA and/or IgM plus specific antibody deficiency. Here immunoSEQ multiplex PCR was the method, and the copy in TCRdb shows in-frame clones only, minus some. The repertoire has about 19,000 clones, none seen only once; the ten largest take over 2%. The CDR3 covers 16 residues. Germline V gene data show CDR1 as SGHDN and CDR2 as FVKESK. V lost 5 bases to trimming and J lost 5 bases; unmatched junction nucleotides: 11.

Sequenced: peripheral blood mononuclear cells. The chain has TRBV14 and TRBJ1-1, with 10 bases that match TRBD1. This receptor was identified in a human donor with common variable immunodeficiency. The CDR3 bases that were read are TGTGCCAGCAGCTTAAGATTGGGACAGGGGTCTACTGAA. It translates to CASSLRLGQGSTE. The complete CDR3 protein is CASSLRLGQGSTEAFF.